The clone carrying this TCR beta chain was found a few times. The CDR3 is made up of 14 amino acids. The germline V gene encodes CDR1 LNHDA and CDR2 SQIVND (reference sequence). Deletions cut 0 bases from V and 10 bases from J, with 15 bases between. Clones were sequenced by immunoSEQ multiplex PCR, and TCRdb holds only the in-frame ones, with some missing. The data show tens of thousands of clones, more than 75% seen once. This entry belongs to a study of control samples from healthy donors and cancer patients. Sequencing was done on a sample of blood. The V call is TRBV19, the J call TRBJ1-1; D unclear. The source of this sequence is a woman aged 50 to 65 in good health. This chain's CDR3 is CASSIEQSPNGAFF. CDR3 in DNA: TGTGCCAGTAGTATAGAACAATCGCCGAATGGAGCTTTCTTT. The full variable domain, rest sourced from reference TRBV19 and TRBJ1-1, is DGGITQSPKYLFRKEGQNVTLSCEQNLNHDAMYWYRQDPGQGLRLIYYSQIVNDFQKGDIAEGYSVSREKKESFPLTVTSAQKNPTAFYLCASSIEQSPNGAFFGQGTRLTVV.